These 12 T cell receptor beta chains share one sample of origin, sequenced in a study of molecular identifiers for immune sequencing clone quantification. MiXCR, applied by TCRdb to the PCR reads, yields one record per CDR3 protein. Of 350,000 or so distinct CDR3 sequences in the sample, around 21% were seen once. Material for sequencing was naive CD8+ T cells from blood, with Jurkat cell RNA spiked in. Subset reported: FACS-sorted CD8+CD4-CCR7+CD45RA+ naive T cells. The receptor source for this set is a human donor in good health. Some libraries in this study had Jurkat cell RNA spiked in.

On this clonotype itself: A much larger clonotype is one base distant, so this may be a read error. This chain connects TRBV19 to TRBJ1-1, with a tentative D call TRBD1 (5 bases). Germline V lookup: CDR1 LNHDA, CDR2 SQIVND (reference sequence). V shed 7 bases and J shed 5 bases, with 17 bases lying between them. The length of the CDR3 is 14 residues. The CDR3 DNA follows: TGTGCCAGTAATATGCGAGCGGGGGTAACTGAAGCTTTCTTT. As protein: CASNMRAGVTEAFF. The full variable domain, completed using reference TRBV19 and TRBJ1-1, is DGGITQSPKYLFRKEGQNVTLSCEQNLNHDAMYWYRQDPGQGLRLIYYSQIVNDFQKGDIAEGYSVSREKKESFPLTVTSAQKNPTAFYLCASNMRAGVTEAFFGQGTRLTVV.

This clonotype has at least ten counts. The J gene is TRBJ2-7, the V gene TRBV9, with TRBD1 identical over 11 bases. The CDR3 loop spans 15 amino acids. Germline CDR1 SGDLS, CDR2 YYNGEE. V shed 3 bases, J shed 7 bases, and the junction held 9 bases outside the gene matches. CDR3 residues: CASSASPGTGGEQYF. CDR3 DNA: TGTGCCAGCAGCGCCTCCCCCGGGACAGGGGGTGAGCAGTACTTC.

There are a few counts of this clonotype. The rearrangement links TRBV7-9 to TRBJ2-3; TRBD2 aligns across 11 bases. This CDR3 region has 16 residues. Germline CDR1 reads SEHNR; CDR2 reads FQNEAQ (reference sequence). V gave up 5 bases and J gave up 5 bases; unmatched junction bases: 9. The CDR3 sequence is CASSPLVAGGRDTQYF. The DNA for the CDR3 is TGTGCCAGCAGCCCCCTGGTAGCGGGAGGGAGAGATACGCAGTATTTT. Supplemented by reference TRBV7-9 and TRBJ2-3, the full variable domain reads DTGVSQNPRHKITKRGQNVTFRCDPISEHNRLYWYRQTLGQGPEFLTYFQNEAQLEKSRLLSDRFSAERPKGSFSTLEIQRTEQGDSAMYLCASSPLVAGGRDTQYFGPGTRLTVL.

This clonotype has ten or more counts. The rearrangement joins TRBV27 to TRBJ1-5, with D maybe TRBD1 (5 bases). Germline-derived CDR1 and CDR2 are MNHEY and SMNVEV (reference sequence). CDR3 length: 15 residues. V lost 2 bases and J lost 7, with 15 bases in between. The CDR3 sequence: CASSLGWGVQQPQHF. The CDR3 bases are TGTGCCAGCAGTTTAGGGTGGGGGGTCCAACAGCCCCAGCATTTT.

CDR3 DNA: TGCGCCAGCAGTTCGGTAGGCGGGGGTTACGCGGATACGCAGTATTTT. It is translated as CASSSVGGGYADTQYF. The chain combines TRBV5-1 with TRBJ2-3, with TRBD2 identical over 7 bases. In germline, CDR1 is SGHRS, CDR2 YFSETQ. V trimming: 5 bases; J trimming: 6 bases; junction bases outside the gene matches: 15. The CDR3 totals 16 residues.

This clonotype appeared many times. The chain joins TRBV29-1 to TRBJ2-3, with 8 bases that match TRBD2. CDR3 length: 13 residues. Unmatched junction bases numbered 3, after V lost 5 bases and J lost 2 bases. CDR1 SQVTM and CDR2 ANQGSEA come from the germline V gene. Written as DNA, the CDR3 is TGCAGCGTTCTACTAGCGGACACAGATACGCAGTATTTT. It encodes CSVLLADTDTQYF.

This clonotype was seen many times. The rearrangement joins TRBV6-6 to TRBJ1-2; D is perhaps TRBD1 (5 bases). V dropped 2 bases and J dropped 3 bases, with 22 bases sitting between them. The CDR3 is 18 residues long. Per germline, CDR1 MNHNY and CDR2 SVGAGI (reference sequence). In DNA, the CDR3 is TGTGCCAGCAGTTACAACTCTATGGGGCAGGCGGAATACTATGGCTACACCTTC. Amino acids: CASSYNSMGQAEYYGYTF.

This clonotype was recorded at least ten times. The chain combines TRBV27 with TRBJ2-5; D gene ambiguous. Trimming shortened V by 6 bases and J by 4 bases, and 12 bases separated the two germline ends. The CDR3 consists of 13 residues. Per the germline V gene, CDR1 is MNHEY and CDR2 is SMNVEV (reference sequence). The CDR3 nucleotides read TGTGCCAGCAGGGCATTAACGAGAGAGACCCAGTACTTC. Its translation is CASRALTRETQYF.

A note on this clonotype: Given a much more abundant clone one base away, this may be a read error. The rearrangement uses TRBV28 and TRBJ2-3; D might be TRBD2 (6 bases). Germline values: CDR1 MDHEN, CDR2 SYDVKM. The CDR3 extends over 13 amino acids. For the CDR3, the DNA is TGTGCCAACAGTAGGGGACTCGCAGATACGCAGTATTTT. Translated, it gives CANSRGLADTQYF.

The rearrangement links TRBV30 to TRBJ2-3; 9 nucleotides match TRBD2. Unmatched junction bases numbered 11, after V lost 0 bases and J lost 4 bases. Germline V lookup: CDR1 GTSNPN, CDR2 SVGIG (reference sequence). The CDR3 length is 17 residues. CDR3 residues: CAWSVEWREGPADTQYF. The CDR3 DNA reads as TGTGCCTGGAGTGTGGAATGGCGGGAGGGCCCAGCAGATACGCAGTATTTT.

This clonotype occurred many times. Germline and junction disagree at one end, which may indicate a read error. The chain is built from TRBV6-1 and TRBJ1-1; D gene uncertain. Per the germline V gene, CDR1 is MNHNS and CDR2 is SASEGT. The CDR3 consists of 11 residues. CDR3 sequence reads: CASSDLAGETF. The CDR3 DNA reads TGTGCCAGCAGTGACTTGGCAGGCGAAACTTTT.

This clonotype was seen at least ten times. V usage is TRBV28 and J usage is TRBJ1-5; TRBD1 agrees at 8 bases. The trim removed 6 bases at V and 6 bases at J, leaving 22 bases unmatched. There are 19 residues in the CDR3. Germline V CDR1 and CDR2: MDHEN, SYDVKM. CDR3: CASSTLPGQGGMVGQPQHF. In nucleotides, the CDR3 is TGTGCCAGCAGCACACTACCCGGACAGGGAGGTATGGTTGGTCAGCCCCAGCATTTT.